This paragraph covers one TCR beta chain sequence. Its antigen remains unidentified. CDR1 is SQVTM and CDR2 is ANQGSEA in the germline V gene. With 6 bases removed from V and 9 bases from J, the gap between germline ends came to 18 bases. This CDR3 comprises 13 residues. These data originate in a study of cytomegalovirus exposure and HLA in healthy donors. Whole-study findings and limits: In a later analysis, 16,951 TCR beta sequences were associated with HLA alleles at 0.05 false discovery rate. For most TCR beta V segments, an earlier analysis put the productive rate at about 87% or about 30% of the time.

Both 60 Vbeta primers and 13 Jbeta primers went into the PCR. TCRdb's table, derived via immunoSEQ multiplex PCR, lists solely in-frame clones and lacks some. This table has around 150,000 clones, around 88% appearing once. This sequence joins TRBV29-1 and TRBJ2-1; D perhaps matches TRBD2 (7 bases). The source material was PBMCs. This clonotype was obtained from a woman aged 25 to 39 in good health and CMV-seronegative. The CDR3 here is CSVLEGGRVEQFF. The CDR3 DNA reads TGCAGCGTCCTTGAGGGGGGGCGCGTTGAGCAGTTCTTC.